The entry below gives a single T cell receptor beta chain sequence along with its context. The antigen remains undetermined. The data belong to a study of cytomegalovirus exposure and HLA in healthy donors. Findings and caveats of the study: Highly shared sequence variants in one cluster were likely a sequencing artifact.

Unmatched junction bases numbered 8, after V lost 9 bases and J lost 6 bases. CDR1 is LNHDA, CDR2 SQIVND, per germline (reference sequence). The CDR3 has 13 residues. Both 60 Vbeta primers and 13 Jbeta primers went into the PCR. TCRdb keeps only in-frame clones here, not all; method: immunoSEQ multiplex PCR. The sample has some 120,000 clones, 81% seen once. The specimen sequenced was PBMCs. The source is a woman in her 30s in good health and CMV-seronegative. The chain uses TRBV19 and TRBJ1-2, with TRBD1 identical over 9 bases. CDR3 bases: TGTGCCAGCCGGGACAGGGAGCAGCATGGCTACACCTTC. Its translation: CASRDREQHGYTF.